These 18 T cell receptor beta chains share one sample of origin, sequenced in a study of long-term antiretroviral therapy in people with HIV. It was version v3.0 of the immunoSEQ assay that was run at survey level. Sequenced by immunoSEQ multiplex PCR; TCRdb stores in-frame clones only, minus some. The profile shows fewer than 45,000 clones, roughly 80% of them singletons. The sample consisted of unsorted PBMCs, taken 0.3 years after starting antiretroviral therapy. Source of these receptors: a man between 18 and 35 years old with HIV.

The chain has TRBV6-4 and TRBJ2-2, with 8 bases lining up with TRBD2. The CDR3 contains 15 residues. The V and J ends lost 3 bases and 1 base, in that order; junction bases with no gene match: 1. CDR1 and CDR2 (germline): MRHNA, SNTAGT. CDR3 coding DNA: TGTGCCAGCAGTGATAGCGGGATGAACACCGGGGAGCTGTTTTTT. It encodes CASSDSGMNTGELFF.

This chain connects TRBV4-3 to TRBJ2-2; 9 bases map to TRBD2. The J segment lost 5 bases and the V segment lost 4 bases, leaving 8 bases of the junction unmatched. CDR3 size: 16 residues. Germline values: CDR1 LGHNA, CDR2 YSLEER. The CDR3 DNA reads as TGCGCCAGCAGCCGCTGGAACGCGGGGGGGACCGGGGAGCTGTTTTTT. Its translation: CASSRWNAGGTGELFF.

The rearrangement uses TRBV4-3 and TRBJ1-2; a possible D gene is TRBD1 (5 bases). CDR1 is LGHNA and CDR2 is YSLEER in the germline V gene. This CDR3 contains 14 residues. The V end was cut by 0 bases, the J end by 8 bases, with 13 bases between. CDR3 region: CASSQDERWDGYTF. The CDR3 region has the DNA TGCGCCAGCAGCCAAGACGAACGCTGGGACGGCTACACCTTC.

Only a few counts were recorded for this clone. The CDR3 loop reads CASSARAGDYNEQFF. DNA for the CDR3: TGTGCCAGCAGCGCGAGGGCGGGGGACTACAATGAGCAGTTCTTC. This rearrangement joins TRBV6-1 to TRBJ2-1, with 7 bases matching TRBD2. Germline V gene sequence: CDR1 MNHNS, CDR2 SASEGT. Trimming removed 6 bases from V and 3 bases from J; junction bases left unmatched: 8. CDR3 length: 15 amino acids.

The rearrangement uses TRBV28 and TRBJ2-2; 7 bases line up with TRBD1. This CDR3 region has 15 residues. The germline CDR1 and CDR2 sequences are MDHEN and SYDVKM. Trimming took 5 bases from V and 2 from J; bases not matched to a gene: 5. CDR3 in amino acids: CASSLTGDNTGELFF. The CDR3 DNA reads as TGTGCCAGCAGTCTAACAGGGGATAACACCGGGGAGCTGTTTTTT.

This clone was detected a few times. J is TRBJ2-1 and V is TRBV9; TRBD2 matches at 10 bases. The ends lost 3 bases at V and 10 bases at J; junction bases unmatched: 16. CDR3 length equals 17 residues. In germline, CDR1 is SGDLS, CDR2 YYNGEE. CDR3 sequence reads: CASSDQSGSGRAWEQFF. CDR3 nucleotide sequence: TGTGCCAGCAGCGATCAATCGGGGAGCGGGAGGGCGTGGGAGCAGTTCTTC.

The rearrangement links TRBV5-1 to TRBJ2-1, with 8 nucleotides matching TRBD2. With V trimmed by 4 bases and J by 8 bases, 11 bases remained unmatched. The CDR3 extends over 15 amino acids. Germline CDR1 SGHRS, CDR2 YFSETQ. CDR3 in amino acids: CASSPWSGSSHEQFF. The CDR3 DNA follows: TGCGCCAGCAGCCCCTGGAGCGGGAGTAGTCATGAGCAGTTCTTC. Based on the CDR3 plus reference TRBV5-1 and TRBJ2-1, the full variable domain is KAGVTQTPRYLIKTRGQQVTLSCSPISGHRSVSWYQQTPGQGLQFLFEYFSETQRNKGNFPGRFSGRQFSNSRSEMNVSTLELGDSALYLCASSPWSGSSHEQFFGPGTRLTVL.

The V call is TRBV6-5, the J call TRBJ1-5; possibly TRBD1 for D (6 bases). The germline V and J ends were trimmed by 1 base and 4 bases, with 11 bases remaining between them. Germline values: CDR1 MNHEY, CDR2 SVGAGI. The CDR3 has 15 amino acids. CDR3 nucleotide sequence: TGTGCCAGCAGTTACTACAGGGATGAGAATCAGCCCCAGCATTTT. Translating it yields CASSYYRDENQPQHF.

The gene calls are TRBV6-5 and TRBJ2-1; 11 nucleotides align to TRBD1. The germline V gene has CDR1 MNHEY and CDR2 SVGAGI. The CDR3 runs 15 residues. V gave up 4 bases and J gave up 5 bases; unmatched junction bases: 4. The CDR3 bases are TGTGCCAGCAGTTCGGACAGGGGGCTCGACAATGAGCAGTTCTTC. Residues: CASSSDRGLDNEQFF.

The table lists this clone with a count of one. The chain has TRBV6-5 and TRBJ1-6, with D possibly matching TRBD1 (6 bases). The CDR3 has 15 residues. V gave up 5 bases and J gave up 7 bases, with 15 bases separating them. Per the germline V gene, CDR1 is MNHEY and CDR2 is SVGAGI. DNA of the CDR3: TGTGCCAGCAGTGCGACACAGGGTGAGAATTCACCCCTCCACTTT. Translating it yields CASSATQGENSPLHF.

The rearrangement links TRBV5-4 to TRBJ2-5; the D gene is possibly TRBD2 (7 bases). With 4 bases removed from V and 5 bases from J, the gap between germline ends came to 15 bases. Germline V gives CDR1 SGHNT, CDR2 YYREEE (reference sequence). The CDR3 runs to 14 residues. The CDR3 DNA follows: TGTGCCAGCAGCCCATGGGGGGGGCAGGAGACCCAGTACTTC. It encodes CASSPWGGQETQYF.

CDR3 in amino acids: CASSPPQVLDYGYTF. CDR3 coding DNA: TGTGCCAGCTCACCGCCGCAGGTTTTGGACTATGGCTACACCTTC. V and J are TRBV18 and TRBJ1-2; D is unresolved. The CDR3 runs to 15 residues. CDR1 is KGHSH, CDR2 LQKENI, per germline. V lost 3 bases to trimming and J lost 3 bases, with 14 bases between them. The full variable domain, completed using reference TRBV18 and TRBJ1-2, is NAGVMQNPRHLVRRRGQEARLRCSPMKGHSHVYWYRQLPEEGLKFMVYLQKENIIDESGMPKERFSAEFPKEGPSILRIQQVVRGDSAAYFCASSPPQVLDYGYTFGSGTRLTVV.

The chain combines TRBV4-1 with TRBJ2-7; no firm D call. Trimming stripped 2 bases from V and 2 bases from J, with 19 bases between. From germline, CDR1 is MGHRA and CDR2 YSYEKL. The length of the CDR3 is 17 residues. The CDR3 here is CASSQRMDHRIPYEQYF. The CDR3 DNA follows: TGCGCCAGCAGCCAAAGGATGGACCATAGAATTCCCTACGAGCAGTACTTC.

The J gene is TRBJ2-7, the V gene TRBV18, with a tentative D call TRBD2 (6 bases). Germline V gene data show CDR1 as KGHSH and CDR2 as LQKENI. The CDR3 is 15 amino acids. Trimming took 2 bases from V and 0 from J, leaving 11 bases between them. DNA for the CDR3: TGTGCCAGCTCACCAATGGAGGGGCCCTCCTACGAGCAGTACTTC. Its protein is CASSPMEGPSYEQYF.

J is TRBJ2-7 and V is TRBV10-3; unclear D gene. CDR1 is ENHRY, CDR2 SYGVKD, per germline. V was pared by 10 bases and J by 0 bases, with 13 bases between. The CDR3 is 13 residues long. In DNA, the CDR3 is TGTGCCACGCGAGACATTACCTCCTACGAGCAGTACTTC. Amino acid sequence: CATRDITSYEQYF.

This chain joins TRBV27 and TRBJ2-2; D might be TRBD2 (6 bases). Germline V gene lookup returns CDR1 MNHEY and CDR2 SMNVEV (reference sequence). This CDR3 contains 17 residues. Trimming removed 7 bases at V and 4 bases at J, with 22 bases between. The CDR3 spells CASTQWVEWRGTGELFF. CDR3 nucleotides: TGTGCCAGCACCCAGTGGGTCGAGTGGAGGGGCACCGGGGAGCTGTTTTTT.

This clone showed up just a few times. CDR3 in amino acids: CAWSVQGAHTGELFF. CDR3 sequence (DNA): TGTGCCTGGAGTGTACAGGGGGCGCACACCGGGGAGCTGTTTTTT. The chain couples TRBV30 to TRBJ2-2, with 9 bases matching TRBD1. This CDR3 is built from 15 residues. J gave up 3 bases and V 0 bases, and 2 bases lay outside the gene matches. CDR1 and CDR2 from the germline V gene are GTSNPN and SVGIG (reference sequence).

This clone was observed a single time. The V gene is TRBV4-1, the J gene TRBJ2-2; D is possibly TRBD1 (5 bases). There are 17 residues in the CDR3. Trimming left V 0 bases short and J 6 bases short, with 17 bases between. Looked up from germline, CDR1 is MGHRA and CDR2 is YSYEKL. The CDR3 coding sequence is TGCGCCAGCAGCCAAGAGGGGCAAAGTTCTTTGTCCGGGGAGCTGTTTTTT. Translated, it gives CASSQEGQSSLSGELFF.